This T cell receptor beta chain was recovered during a study of shared clonotypes between healthy human individuals. The study drew its donors from healthy HIV-negative adults without recent acute infections or vaccinations. The CDR3 is made up of 17 amino acids. The V gene's germline CDR1 is MGHDK and CDR2 SYGVNS. V lost 5 bases, J lost 2 bases, and 11 bases stayed unmatched. In the original analysis: Filtering differed for immunoSEQ, which gave only junction sequences without quality scores. Clones were sequenced by immunoSEQ multiplex PCR, and TCRdb holds only the in-frame ones, with some missing. D and trimming were read from the DNA, whereas the V and J calls and clone size are those reported in that table. The table shows approximately 340,000 clones, with roughly 70% occurring only once. For this clone: Its target is unknown.

Notes on the study in general: A reduction in generation probabilities was seen for non-shared clonotypes relative to those shared by all four donors. It was the few donors that limited the genetic and exposure-history diversity represented.

Material for sequencing was memory CD4+ T cells sorted from blood. Noted subset: CD45RA-negative fraction. This receptor was obtained from a man aged 25 to 40 in good health. The V call is TRBV25-1, the J call TRBJ2-5; TRBD2 matches 10 bases. This chain's CDR3 is CASSWAPTSGLQETQYF. Written as DNA, the CDR3 is TGTGCCAGCAGTTGGGCCCCGACTAGCGGGTTACAAGAGACCCAGTACTTC.